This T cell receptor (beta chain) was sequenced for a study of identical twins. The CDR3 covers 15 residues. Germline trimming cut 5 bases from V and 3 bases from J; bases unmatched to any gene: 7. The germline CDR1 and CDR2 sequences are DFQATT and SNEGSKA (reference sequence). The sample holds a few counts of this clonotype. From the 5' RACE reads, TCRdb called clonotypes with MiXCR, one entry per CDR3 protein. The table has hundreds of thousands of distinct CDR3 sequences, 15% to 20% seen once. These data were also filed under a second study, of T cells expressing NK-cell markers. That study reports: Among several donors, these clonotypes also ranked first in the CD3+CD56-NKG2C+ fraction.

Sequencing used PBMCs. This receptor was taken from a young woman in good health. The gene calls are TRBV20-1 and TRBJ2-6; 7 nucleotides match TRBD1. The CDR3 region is CSAPTGSHGANVLTF. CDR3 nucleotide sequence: TGCAGTGCTCCGACAGGGTCTCATGGGGCCAACGTCCTGACTTTC.